This T cell receptor beta chain was identified during a study of T cell responses to AZD1222 COVID-19 vaccine. Across the study: Pooled in the analysis were second doses at about 4 or about 12 weeks.

With 4 bases removed from V and 0 bases from J, the gap between germline ends came to 6 bases. The CDR3 length is 13 residues. CDR1 is MNHEY, CDR2 SVGAGI, per germline. Overall study findings and caveats: CD4 TCRs covered the whole spike, strongest at regions 160-218 and 743-854. The study found Spike-specific TCR breadth and depth rose after two AZD1222 doses.

Sequenced by immunoSEQ multiplex PCR; TCRdb stores in-frame clones only, minus some. The sample has around 140,000 clones, roughly 92% seen once; the top ten hold approximately 1.5%. With regard to this clone: Its antigen remains unknown.

The sequence came from an adult in good health. The chain uses TRBV6-5 and TRBJ1-1, with D hard to call. The starting material was peripheral blood, obtained on day 0 of AZD1222 vaccination. CDR3 sequence reads: CASSSNMNTEAFF. CDR3 DNA: TGTGCCAGCAGTTCCAACATGAACACTGAAGCTTTCTTT.